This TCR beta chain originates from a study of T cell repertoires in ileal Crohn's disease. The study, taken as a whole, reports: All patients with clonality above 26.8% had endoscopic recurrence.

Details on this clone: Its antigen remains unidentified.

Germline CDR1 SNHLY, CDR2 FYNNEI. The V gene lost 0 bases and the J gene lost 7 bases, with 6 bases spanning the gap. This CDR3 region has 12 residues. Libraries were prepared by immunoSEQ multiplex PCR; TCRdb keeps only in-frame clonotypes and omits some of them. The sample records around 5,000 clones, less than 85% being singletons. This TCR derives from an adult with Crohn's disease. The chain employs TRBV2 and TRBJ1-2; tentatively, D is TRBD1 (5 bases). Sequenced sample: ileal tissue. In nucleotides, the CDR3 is TGTGCCAGCAGTGAAGCCGGGGGTGGCTACACCTTC. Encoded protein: CASSEAGGGYTF.